This TCR beta chain is drawn from a study of cytomegalovirus exposure and HLA in healthy donors. Regarding the study as a whole: Later analysis reportedly placed an Asian-associated ancestry cluster below the roughly 700-donor mean in N-insertions. Serostatus for CMV was the only available immune exposure information.

Regarding this clone: Antigen specificity is unknown.

The PCR was carried out with 60 Vbeta primers and 13 Jbeta primers. Method: immunoSEQ multiplex PCR; TCRdb's copy keeps in-frame clones and lacks some. The top ten hold around 4.2% of the sample, which has some 90,000 clones, 80% to 85% seen once. This CDR3 contains 15 residues. Trimming shortened V by 2 bases and J by 4 bases, and 15 bases separated the two germline ends. Germline-derived CDR1 and CDR2 are SNHLY and FYNNEI. Each donor was nominally healthy when sampled (though unrecorded immune exposures were likely). This receptor was obtained from a woman in her seventies in good health and CMV-seropositive. Sequencing was done on a sample of PBMCs. The rearrangement joins TRBV2 to TRBJ2-7; D is unclear. CDR3 nucleotide sequence: TGTGCCAGCAGTGAAAGATGGCTCCCTGCTTACGAGCAGTACTTC. The encoded protein is CASSERWLPAYEQYF.